The present entry profiles one TCR beta chain with its context. This sample is drawn from a study of blood T cell repertoires in COVID-19. Study summary: Donors in the United States, Italy and Spain gave samples during acute or convalescent COVID-19. PBMCs, B-cell-depleted T cells, or T cells provided the cDNA or gDNA that made up the material.

The CDR3 totals 15 residues. Per the germline V gene, CDR1 is SEHNR and CDR2 is FQNEAQ (reference sequence). The V end lost 0 bases, the J end lost 4 bases, and 10 bases lay between the germline ends. Enrollment of patients from Seattle took place during active infection, with longitudinal follow-up. In the original processing: Reference gene primers were amplified, and this amplification served to estimate nucleated cell counts. The table came from immunoSEQ multiplex PCR; TCRdb's copy has only in-frame clones and leaves some out. V and J calls and clone size come straight from that table; D and trimming were deduced from the DNA. The sample has hundreds of thousands of clones, 88% seen once.

The chain recombines TRBV7-9 with TRBJ2-1; D uncertain. The sequence derives from a woman aged 45-65 years with COVID-19, enrolled during active disease. Sequenced: peripheral blood. The CDR3 bases are TGTGCCAGCAGCTTAGCGGCCTTATGGTACAATGAGCAGTTCTTC. It translates to CASSLAALWYNEQFF.